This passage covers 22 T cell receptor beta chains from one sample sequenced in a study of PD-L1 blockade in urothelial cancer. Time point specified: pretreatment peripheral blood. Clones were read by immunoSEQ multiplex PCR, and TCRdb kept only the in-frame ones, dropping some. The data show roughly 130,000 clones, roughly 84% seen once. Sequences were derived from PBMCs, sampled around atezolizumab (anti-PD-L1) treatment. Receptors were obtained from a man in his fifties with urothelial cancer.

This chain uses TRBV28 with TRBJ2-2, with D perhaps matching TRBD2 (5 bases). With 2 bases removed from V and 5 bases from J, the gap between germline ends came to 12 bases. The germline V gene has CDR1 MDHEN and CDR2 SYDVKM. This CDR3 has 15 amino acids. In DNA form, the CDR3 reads TGTGCCAGCAGTTTAACTCGGGGTGGTACCGGGGAGCTGTTTTTT. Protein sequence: CASSLTRGGTGELFF.

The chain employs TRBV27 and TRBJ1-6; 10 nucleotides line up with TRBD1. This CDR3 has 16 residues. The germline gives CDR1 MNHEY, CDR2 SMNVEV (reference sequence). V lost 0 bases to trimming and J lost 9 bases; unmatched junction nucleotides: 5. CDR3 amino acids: CASSLSFGQGGSPLHF. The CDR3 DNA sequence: TGTGCCAGCAGTTTATCATTCGGACAGGGGGGTTCACCCCTCCACTTT.

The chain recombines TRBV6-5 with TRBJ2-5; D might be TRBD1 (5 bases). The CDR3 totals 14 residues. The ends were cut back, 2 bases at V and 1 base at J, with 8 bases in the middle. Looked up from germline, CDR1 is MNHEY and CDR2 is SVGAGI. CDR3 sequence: CASSYGQGQETQYF. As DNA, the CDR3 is TGTGCCAGCAGTTACGGCCAGGGCCAAGAGACCCAGTACTTC.

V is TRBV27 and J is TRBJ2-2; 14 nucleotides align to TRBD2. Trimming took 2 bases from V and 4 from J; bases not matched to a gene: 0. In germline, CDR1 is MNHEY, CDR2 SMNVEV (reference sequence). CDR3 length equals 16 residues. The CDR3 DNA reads TGTGCCAGCAGTTTAGGGACTAGCGGGGGCACCGGGGAGCTGTTTTTT. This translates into CASSLGTSGGTGELFF.

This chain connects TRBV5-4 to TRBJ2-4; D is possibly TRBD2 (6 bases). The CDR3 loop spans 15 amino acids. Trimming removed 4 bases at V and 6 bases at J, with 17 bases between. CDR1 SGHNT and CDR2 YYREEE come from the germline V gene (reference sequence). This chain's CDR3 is CASSSGGEAGNIQYF. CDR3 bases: TGTGCCAGCAGCAGTGGTGGGGAGGCGGGAAACATTCAGTACTTC.

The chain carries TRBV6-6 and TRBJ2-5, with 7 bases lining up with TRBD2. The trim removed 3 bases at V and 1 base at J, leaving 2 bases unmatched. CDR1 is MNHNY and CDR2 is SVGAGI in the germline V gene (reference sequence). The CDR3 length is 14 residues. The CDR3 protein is CASSYRTSQETQYF. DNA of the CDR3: TGTGCCAGCAGTTATAGGACTAGCCAAGAGACCCAGTACTTC.

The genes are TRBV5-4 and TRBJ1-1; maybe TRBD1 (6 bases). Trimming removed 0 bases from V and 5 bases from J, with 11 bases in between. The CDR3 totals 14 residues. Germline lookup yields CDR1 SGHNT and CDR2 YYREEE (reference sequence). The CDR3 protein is CASSLVQGYTEAFF. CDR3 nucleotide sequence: TGTGCCAGCAGCTTGGTACAGGGATATACTGAAGCTTTCTTT.

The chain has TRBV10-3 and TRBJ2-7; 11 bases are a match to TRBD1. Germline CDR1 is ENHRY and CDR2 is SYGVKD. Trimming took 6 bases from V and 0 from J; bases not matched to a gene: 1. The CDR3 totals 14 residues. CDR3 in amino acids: CAIRGTGGSYEQYF. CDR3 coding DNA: TGTGCCATCAGAGGGACAGGGGGCTCCTACGAGCAGTACTTC.

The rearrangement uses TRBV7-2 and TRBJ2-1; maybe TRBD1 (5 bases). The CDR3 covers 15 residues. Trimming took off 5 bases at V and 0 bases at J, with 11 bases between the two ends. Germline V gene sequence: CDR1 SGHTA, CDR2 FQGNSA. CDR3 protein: CASSLSRASYNEQFF. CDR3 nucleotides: TGTGCCAGCAGCCTCTCCAGGGCCTCCTACAATGAGCAGTTCTTC.

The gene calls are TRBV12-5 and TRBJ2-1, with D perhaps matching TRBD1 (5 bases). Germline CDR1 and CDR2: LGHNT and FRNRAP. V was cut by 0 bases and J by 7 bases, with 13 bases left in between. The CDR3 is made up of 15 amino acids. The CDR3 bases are TGTGCTAGTGGTTTGGTTAGCCTAGGGGTTAATGAGCAGTTCTTC. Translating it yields CASGLVSLGVNEQFF.

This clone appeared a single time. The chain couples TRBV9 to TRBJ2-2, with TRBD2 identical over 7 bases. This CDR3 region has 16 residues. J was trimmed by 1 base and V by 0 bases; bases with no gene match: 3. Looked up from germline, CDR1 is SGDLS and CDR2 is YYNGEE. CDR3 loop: CASSVGGSENTGELFF. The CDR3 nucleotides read TGTGCCAGCAGCGTAGGCGGGAGTGAGAACACCGGGGAGCTGTTTTTT.

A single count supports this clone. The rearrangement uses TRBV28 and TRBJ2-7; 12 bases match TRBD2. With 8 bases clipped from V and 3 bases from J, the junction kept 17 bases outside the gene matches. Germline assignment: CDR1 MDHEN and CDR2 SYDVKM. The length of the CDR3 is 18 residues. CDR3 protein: CASLGGGLAGGKIYEQYF. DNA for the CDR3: TGTGCCAGCCTCGGTGGGGGCCTAGCGGGAGGGAAGATCTACGAGCAGTACTTC.

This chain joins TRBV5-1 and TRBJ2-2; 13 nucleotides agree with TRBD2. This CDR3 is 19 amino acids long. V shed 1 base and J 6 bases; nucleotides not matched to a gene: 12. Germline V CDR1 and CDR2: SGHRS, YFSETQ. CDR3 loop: CASSLNPGLAGIQAGELFF. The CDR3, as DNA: TGCGCCAGCAGCTTGAACCCGGGACTAGCGGGAATACAGGCCGGGGAGCTGTTTTTT.

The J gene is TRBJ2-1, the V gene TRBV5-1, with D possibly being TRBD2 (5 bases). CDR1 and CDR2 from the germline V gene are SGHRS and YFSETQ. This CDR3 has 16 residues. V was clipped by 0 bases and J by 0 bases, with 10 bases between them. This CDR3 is CASSLGSVSSYNEQFF. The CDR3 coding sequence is TGCGCCAGCAGCTTGGGTAGCGTCAGCTCCTACAATGAGCAGTTCTTC.

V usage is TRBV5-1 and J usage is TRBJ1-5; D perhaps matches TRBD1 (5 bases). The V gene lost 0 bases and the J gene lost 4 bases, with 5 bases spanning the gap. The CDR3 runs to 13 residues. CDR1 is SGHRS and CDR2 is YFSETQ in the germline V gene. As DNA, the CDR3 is TGCGCCAGCAGCTTGGGGACAAATCAGCCCCAGCATTTT. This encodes CASSLGTNQPQHF.

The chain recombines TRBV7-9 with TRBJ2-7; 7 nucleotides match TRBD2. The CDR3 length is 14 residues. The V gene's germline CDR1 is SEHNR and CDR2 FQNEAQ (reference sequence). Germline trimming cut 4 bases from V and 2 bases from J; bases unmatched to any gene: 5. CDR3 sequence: CASSSPAGPYEQYF. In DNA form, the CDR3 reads TGTGCCAGCAGCTCCCCAGCGGGACCCTACGAGCAGTACTTC.

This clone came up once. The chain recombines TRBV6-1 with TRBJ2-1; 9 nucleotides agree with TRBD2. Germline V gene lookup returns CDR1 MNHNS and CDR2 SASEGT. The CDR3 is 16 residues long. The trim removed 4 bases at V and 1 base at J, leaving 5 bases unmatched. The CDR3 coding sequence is TGTGCCAGCAGTGGGGGGACTAGCTTGTCCTACAATGAGCAGTTCTTC. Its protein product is CASSGGTSLSYNEQFF.

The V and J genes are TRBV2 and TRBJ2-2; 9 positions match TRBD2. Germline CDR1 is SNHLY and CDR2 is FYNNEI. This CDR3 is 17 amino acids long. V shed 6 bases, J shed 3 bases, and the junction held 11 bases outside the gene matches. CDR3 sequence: CASRPSPGLAYTGELFF. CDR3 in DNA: TGTGCCAGCAGGCCGTCCCCGGGACTAGCTTACACCGGGGAGCTGTTTTTT.

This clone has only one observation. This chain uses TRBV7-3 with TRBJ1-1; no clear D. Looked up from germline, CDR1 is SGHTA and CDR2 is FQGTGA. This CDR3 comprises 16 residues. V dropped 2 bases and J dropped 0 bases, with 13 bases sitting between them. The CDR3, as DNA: TGTGCCAGCAGCTTAGCGAGGTTAGGAATGAACACTGAAGCTTTCTTT. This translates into CASSLARLGMNTEAFF.

The CDR3 bases are TGTGCCAGCAGTTACGCAGATACAGGGGCGCGGGAAAAACTGTTTTTT. Translated: CASSYADTGAREKLFF. The V gene is TRBV6-6, the J gene TRBJ1-4; TRBD1 matches at 7 bases. The CDR3 spans 16 residues. With 2 bases clipped from V and 8 bases from J, the junction kept 11 bases outside the gene matches. Looked up from germline, CDR1 is MNHNY and CDR2 is SVGAGI (reference sequence).

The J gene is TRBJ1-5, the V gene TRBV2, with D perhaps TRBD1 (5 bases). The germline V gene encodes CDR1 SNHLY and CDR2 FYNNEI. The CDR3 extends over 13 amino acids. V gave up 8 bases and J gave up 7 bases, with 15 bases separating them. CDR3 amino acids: CASSPGISQPQHF. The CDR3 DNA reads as TGTGCCAGCTCCCCAGGGATCTCACAGCCCCAGCATTTT.

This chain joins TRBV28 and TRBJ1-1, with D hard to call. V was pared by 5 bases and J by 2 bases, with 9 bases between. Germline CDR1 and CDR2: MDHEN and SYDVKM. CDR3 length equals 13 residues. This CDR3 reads CASSPTLNTEAFF. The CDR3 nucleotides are TGTGCCAGCAGTCCCACCCTAAACACTGAAGCTTTCTTT.